This TCR beta chain was retrieved from a study of T cell changes during pregnancy in multiple sclerosis. V lost 7 bases, J lost 0 bases, and 13 bases lay in between. Per the germline V gene, CDR1 is LNHDA and CDR2 is SQIVND (reference sequence). The CDR3 consists of 16 residues. Profiled with immunoSEQ multiplex PCR; TCRdb holds only in-frame clones, not every one. Of around 50,000 clones listed, around 87% are singletons. The receptor comes from a female donor with multiple sclerosis, enrolled in a pregnancy study. The chain is built from TRBV19 and TRBJ2-6; D unresolved. The specimen comprised CD8+ T cells from peripheral blood mononuclear cells, sampled in the second trimester of pregnancy. CDR3 loop: CASTPTILSGANVLTF. Written as DNA, the CDR3 is TGTGCCAGTACCCCTACTATCCTCTCTGGGGCCAACGTCCTGACTTTC.